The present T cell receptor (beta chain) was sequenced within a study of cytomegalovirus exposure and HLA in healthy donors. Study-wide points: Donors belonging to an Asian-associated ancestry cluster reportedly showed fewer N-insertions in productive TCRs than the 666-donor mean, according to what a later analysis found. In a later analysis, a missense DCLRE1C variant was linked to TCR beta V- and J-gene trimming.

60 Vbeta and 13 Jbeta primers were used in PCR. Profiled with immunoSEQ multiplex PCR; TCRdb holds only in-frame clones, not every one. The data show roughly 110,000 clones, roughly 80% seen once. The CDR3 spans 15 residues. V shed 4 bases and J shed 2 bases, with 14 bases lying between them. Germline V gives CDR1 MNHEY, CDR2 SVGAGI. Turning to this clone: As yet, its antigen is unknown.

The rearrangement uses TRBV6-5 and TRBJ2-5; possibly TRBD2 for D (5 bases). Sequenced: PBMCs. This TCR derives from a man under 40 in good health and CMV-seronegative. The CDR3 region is CASSFREGVQETQYF. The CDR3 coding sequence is TGTGCCAGCAGTTTCCGTGAGGGCGTTCAAGAGACCCAGTACTTC.